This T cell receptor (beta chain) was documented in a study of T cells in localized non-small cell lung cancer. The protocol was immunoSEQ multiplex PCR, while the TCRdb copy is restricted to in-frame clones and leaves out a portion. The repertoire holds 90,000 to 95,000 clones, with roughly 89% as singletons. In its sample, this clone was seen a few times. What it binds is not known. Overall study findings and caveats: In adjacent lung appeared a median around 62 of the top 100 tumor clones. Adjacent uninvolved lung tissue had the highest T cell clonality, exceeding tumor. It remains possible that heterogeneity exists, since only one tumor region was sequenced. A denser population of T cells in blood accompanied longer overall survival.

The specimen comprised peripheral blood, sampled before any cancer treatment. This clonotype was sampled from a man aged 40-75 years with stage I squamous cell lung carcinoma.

In nucleotides, the CDR3 is TGTGCCAGCAGCGTCATGGAAAACTATGGCTACACCTTC. It translates to CASSVMENYGYTF. The chain uses TRBV9 and TRBJ1-2; no reliable D call. Germline V lookup: CDR1 SGDLS, CDR2 YYNGEE. The CDR3 spans 13 residues. V was clipped by 2 bases and J by 2 bases, with 7 bases between them.